One sample yielded the 5 T cell receptor beta chains listed below, sequenced in a study of graft-versus-host responses after intestinal transplantation. Assay: immunoSEQ multiplex PCR; the TCRdb copy retains only in-frame clones and omits some. The sample lists about 12,000 clones, roughly 93% seen once, with approximately 4% in the top ten. The starting material was PBMCs, obtained 950 to 1,300 days after intestinal transplantation. The receptors were gathered from a human patient who received an intestinal transplant, so some T cells may come from the graft donor.

On this clone itself: The CDR3 does not end in the conserved phenylalanine or tryptophan, so this is likely a read error. The chain combines TRBV18 with TRBJ1-2; D ambiguous. Looked up from germline, CDR1 is KGHSH and CDR2 is LQKENI. V was shortened by 4 bases and J by 5 bases, with 11 bases between the two germline ends. CDR3 size: 13 residues. CDR3 nucleotide sequence: TGTGCCAGCTCACGAGGGCAGGAGTATGGCTACACCTCC. This codes for CASSRGQEYGYTS.

The chain is built from TRBV4-1 and TRBJ2-2; 9 bases are a match to TRBD1. The CDR3 is 16 residues long. CDR1 and CDR2 (germline): MGHRA, YSYEKL. After removal of 0 bases from V and 7 bases from J, the junction contained 6 bases not matched to a gene. The CDR3 loop reads CASSQDGQGRSGELFF. CDR3 DNA sequence: TGCGCCAGCAGCCAAGATGGACAGGGGAGAAGCGGGGAGCTGTTTTTT.

Here the CDR3 reads CASKNVQGNTEAFF. CDR3 coding DNA: TGCGCCAGCAAAAACGTCCAGGGGAACACTGAAGCTTTCTTT. V is TRBV10-2 and J is TRBJ1-1; TRBD1 might be the D (5 bases). Between the trimmed V and J ends, which lost 7 bases and 1 base, there was a span of 13 bases. Germline CDR1 reads WSHSY; CDR2 reads SAAADI. The CDR3 is 14 amino acids.

The chain links TRBV4-1 to TRBJ1-1, with TRBD1 as a possible D gene (6 bases). The CDR3 is 19 amino acids. V gave up 4 bases and J gave up 5 bases, with 29 bases separating them. Per the germline V gene, CDR1 is MGHRA and CDR2 is YSYEKL. This chain's CDR3 is CASSPRSPPMGQMGTEAFF. CDR3 nucleotides: TGCGCCAGCAGCCCCCGATCACCCCCCATGGGACAAATGGGGACTGAAGCTTTCTTT.

V and J are TRBV18 and TRBJ1-6; D call uncertain. Per germline, CDR1 KGHSH and CDR2 LQKENI. Trimming left V 3 bases short and J 10 bases short, with 13 bases between. The CDR3 has 14 residues. The CDR3 DNA reads TGTGCCAGCTCACCCCCGGGCGTGGGGTCACCCCTCCACTTT. Its translation: CASSPPGVGSPLHF.